These 3 T cell receptor beta chains were all obtained from the same sample, sequenced in a study of monozygotic twins with inflammatory bowel disease. From its re-call of the 5' RACE reads, TCRdb lists each CDR3 protein once, without DNA. Its table lists fewer than 550,000 distinct CDR3 sequences. Sequencing input: blood. These receptors were taken from a human donor with ulcerative colitis or Crohn's disease, or a healthy co-twin of an affected twin (not recorded which).

This chain links TRBV5-1 with TRBJ2-1; the D call from TCRdb, TRBD1, cannot be confirmed without DNA. The CDR3 runs 14 residues. Germline lookup yields CDR1 SGHRS and CDR2 YFSETQ. The CDR3: CASSIRDRDDEQFF.

The chain joins TRBV5-5 to TRBJ2-5; checking the TCRdb D call of TRBD2 is not possible without DNA. The CDR3 sequence is 16 residues long. Germline assignment: CDR1 SGHKS and CDR2 YYEKEE (reference sequence). This CDR3 reads CASSLVFSGSLETQYF.

This chain links TRBV12-3 or TRBV12-4 with TRBJ2-5; the TRBD2 assignment by TCRdb is unverifiable without DNA. The CDR3 spans 13 residues. CDR3 residues: CASSLRGGEAQYF.